Described below is a single T cell receptor beta chain sequence and its context. Its matching antigen is unknown. The junction departs from germline at one end; a sequencing error may be responsible. The germline CDR1 and CDR2 sequences are SSHAT and FNYEAQ (reference sequence). This CDR3 region has 13 residues. Combining a sample-barcoded 5' primer with a J-beta primer mix, a second PCR ran for roughly 6 to 12 cycles. One entry per CDR3 protein, called by TCRdb with MiXCR from the 5' RACE reads. The repertoire holds 450,000 to 600,000 distinct CDR3 sequences, with roughly a quarter as singletons. The sample is drawn from a study of blood T cells in healthy people across ages. The study, taken as a whole, reports: Lack of knowledge of donor CMV status possibly confounded expanded clonotype changes.

This sample also belongs to another study, concerning T cells of mothers and their children.

The genes are TRBV7-7 and TRBJ2-5; possibly TRBD1 for D (6 bases). The J call may be wrong; the DNA end is better matched by TRBJ2-1. This TCR came from a boy aged 2 to 10 in good health. Material: blood. The CDR3 coding sequence is TGTGCTAGCTCGCCGGACAGAGACAATGGGCAGTTCTTC. Translating gives CASSPDRDNGQFF.